Following are 5 T cell receptor beta chains from one sample sequenced in a study of CD8+CD57+ T cells in acquired aplastic anemia. Patients chosen for sequencing had CD8+CD57+ cells that had expanded, as shown by flow cytometry. According to the study, genomic DNA was the template for TCR beta VDJ and CDR3 profiling. TCRdb analysed the reads with MiXCR anew, one entry per CDR3 protein. The sample shows 200,000 to 300,000 distinct CDR3 sequences, 70% to 85% of them seen only once. Sequenced input: sorted CD4+, CD8+, or CD8+CD57+ T cells (not recorded which) from PBMCs. These receptors were taken from a human donor with aplastic anemia.

To note about this clonotype: One junction end disagrees with the germline gene, perhaps due to a read error. V and J are TRBV7-9 and TRBJ1-1; 7 nucleotides align to TRBD1. The germline gives CDR1 SEHNR, CDR2 FQNEAQ (reference sequence). The CDR3 covers 16 residues. CDR3 sequence reads: CASRNDRVLGNTEAFF. In DNA form, the CDR3 reads TGTGCCAGCAGAAACGACAGGGTCTTGGGGAACACTGAAGCCTTCTTT.

The genes are TRBV19 and TRBJ1-2, with D perhaps TRBD1 (5 bases). Germline V gene sequence: CDR1 LNHDA, CDR2 SQIVND (reference sequence). The CDR3 is 16 amino acids. V lost 9 bases to trimming and J lost 5 bases, with 25 bases between them. The CDR3 DNA is TGTGCCAGCAGTTTTGATAGGGACGGGCTCGTATATGGCTACACCTTC. Protein product: CASSFDRDGLVYGYTF.

In regard to this clonotype: With a much larger clone just one base away, this may be a read error. The chain links TRBV11-3 to TRBJ2-1; no clear D gene. Germline V gene lookup returns CDR1 SGHNT and CDR2 YENEEA. CDR3 length equals 16 residues. V was shortened by 0 bases and J by 8 bases, with 17 bases between the two germline ends. The CDR3 coding sequence is TGTGCCAGCAGCTTAGATGTGACAAACGGTCAGGATGAGCAGTTCTTC. Amino acid sequence: CASSLDVTNGQDEQFF.

This clonotype was seen only once. The chain employs TRBV10-1 and TRBJ2-1; unclear D gene. Germline assignment: CDR1 WNHNN and CDR2 SYGVQD (reference sequence). V was clipped by 3 bases and J by 8 bases, with 14 bases between them. This CDR3 comprises 14 residues. The CDR3 here is CASSDGITGDEQFF. The CDR3 bases are TGCGCCAGCAGTGATGGGATTACCGGCGATGAGCAGTTCTTC.

The gene calls are TRBV10-3 and TRBJ2-1, with a tentative D call TRBD1 (5 bases). TRBJ1-2 explains the end of the DNA better; the J call may be wrong. The CDR3 is 14 residues long. Germline V CDR1 and CDR2: ENHRY, SYGVKD. The CDR3 reads CASSKGTGIGEYTF. The CDR3 bases are TGTGCCAGTAGTAAGGGGACGGGCATAGGTGAGTACACCTTC.